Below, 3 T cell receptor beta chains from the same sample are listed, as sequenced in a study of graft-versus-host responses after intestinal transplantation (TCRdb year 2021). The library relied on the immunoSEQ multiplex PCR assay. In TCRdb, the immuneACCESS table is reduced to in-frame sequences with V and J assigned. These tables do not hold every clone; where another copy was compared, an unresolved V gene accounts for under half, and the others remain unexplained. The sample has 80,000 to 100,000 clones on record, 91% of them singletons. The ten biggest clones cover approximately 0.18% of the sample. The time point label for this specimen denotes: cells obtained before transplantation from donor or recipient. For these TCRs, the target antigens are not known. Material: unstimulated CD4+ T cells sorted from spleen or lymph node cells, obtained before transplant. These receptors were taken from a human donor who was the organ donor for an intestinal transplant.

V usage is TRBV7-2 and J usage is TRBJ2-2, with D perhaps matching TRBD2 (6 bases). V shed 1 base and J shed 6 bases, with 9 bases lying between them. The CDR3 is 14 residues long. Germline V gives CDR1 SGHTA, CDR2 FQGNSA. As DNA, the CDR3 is TGTGCCAGCAGCTTAGTCCCTAGCGCCGGGGAGCTGTTTTTT. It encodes CASSLVPSAGELFF.

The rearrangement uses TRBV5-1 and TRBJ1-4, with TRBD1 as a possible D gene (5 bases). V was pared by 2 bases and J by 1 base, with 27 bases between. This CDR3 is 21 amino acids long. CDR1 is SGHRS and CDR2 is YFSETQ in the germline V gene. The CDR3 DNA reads TGCGCCAGCAGCTTCAAGTACCCCGGGACCCCGGCGGGGAAAACTAATGAAAAACTGTTTTTT. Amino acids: CASSFKYPGTPAGKTNEKLFF.

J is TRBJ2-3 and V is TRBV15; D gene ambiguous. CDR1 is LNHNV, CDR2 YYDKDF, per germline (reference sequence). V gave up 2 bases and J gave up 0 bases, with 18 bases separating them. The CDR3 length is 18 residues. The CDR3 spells CATSRSRRGYRSTDTQYF. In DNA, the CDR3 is TGTGCCACCAGCAGATCCCGGAGAGGCTATCGGAGCACAGATACGCAGTATTTT.